The 24 T cell receptor beta chains listed next were all sequenced from one sample in a study of tumor-infiltrating lymphocytes in primary liver carcinoma. Unsorted bulk tissue, about 18-31 mg of it, served as the source for co-extraction of RNA and DNA. TCR beta cDNA came from about 0.55 ug total RNA, primed with a constant-region primer. Each TCR beta library was derived from three nested multiplex PCR rounds that employed slightly modified ARM-PCR. A C-beta reverse primer was combined with TRBV1-TRBV30 forward primers in the first two PCR rounds, and each round had approximately 9 cycles. TCRdb itself ran the multiplex PCR reads through MiXCR, one entry per CDR3 protein. The table shows 100,000 to 150,000 distinct CDR3 sequences, with 60% to 80% occurring only once. The sequenced material came from liver tumor tissue from sampling region 3. Subset denoted: tumor region T3, left-lateral pole. The receptors stem from a woman aged 60-70 years with primary liver carcinoma and hepatitis B virus infection.

This clonotype was seen more than once but under ten times. The V call is TRBV2, the J call TRBJ1-6, with no clear D. Germline V gene sequence: CDR1 SNHLY, CDR2 FYNNEI. The V end was cut by 4 bases, the J end by 8 bases, with 9 bases between. The CDR3 is made up of 13 amino acids. The CDR3 here is CASSGWRDSPLHF. The DNA for the CDR3 is TGTGCCAGCAGTGGTTGGCGGGATTCACCCCTCCACTTT. Together with reference TRBV2 and TRBJ1-6, the CDR3 gives the full variable domain: EPEVTQTPSHQVTQMGQEVILRCVPISNHLYFYWYRQILGQKVEFLVSFYNNEISEKSEIFDDQFSVERPDGSNFTLKIRSTKLEDSAMYFCASSGWRDSPLHFGNGTRLTVT.

On this clonotype: One junction end does not reproduce the germline sequence, and a read error may be involved. The chain uses TRBV4-1 and TRBJ2-6, with D uncertain. Germline lookup yields CDR1 MGHRA and CDR2 YSYEKL. This CDR3 is 17 amino acids long. Here the CDR3 reads CASSQEEWGSEAKVMTF. The CDR3 region has the DNA TGCGCCAGCAGCCAAGAGGAATGGGGTTCTGAGGCCAAAGTCATGACCTTC.

This rearrangement joins TRBV19 to TRBJ1-2, with D possibly TRBD1 on 6 matching bases. The V gene's germline CDR1 is LNHDA and CDR2 SQIVND (reference sequence). The CDR3 is 17 residues long. The germline V and J ends were trimmed by 4 bases and 4 bases, with 22 bases remaining between them. DNA of the CDR3: TGTGCCAGTAGTAGCGCGACAGGATTGGCAGGGAGCTATGGCTACACCTTC. It is translated as CASSSATGLAGSYGYTF.

There are a few counts of this clonotype. At one of its ends the junction is not consistent with the germline gene, which may arise from a read error. V and J are TRBV11-2 and TRBJ1-2; D gene unclear. This CDR3 has 13 residues. Germline V gene sequence: CDR1 SGHAT, CDR2 FQNNGV. The DNA of the CDR3 is TGTGCCGGCAGCTTTTTTACTAACTACGGCTACACCTTC. Protein product: CAGSFFTNYGYTF.

Details on this clonotype: A much larger clone is a single base away; this may be a read error. The chain links TRBV10-3 to TRBJ2-2, with D perhaps TRBD1 or TRBD2 (6 bases each). The germline CDR1 and CDR2 sequences are ENHRY and SYGVKD. The CDR3 runs to 12 residues. CDR3 amino acids: CAIRSGAGKLFF. In nucleotides, the CDR3 is TGTGCCATCAGGTCGGGGGCCGGGAAGCTGTTTTTT.

The chain carries TRBV6-5 and TRBJ1-3, with unresolved D. This CDR3 has 16 residues. Germline CDR1 and CDR2: MNHEY and SVGAGI. The CDR3 bases are TGTGTCAGTAGCGAAGTGCGCCGAACCTCTGGAAACACCATATATTTT. Translating it yields CVSSEVRRTSGNTIYF.

Concerning this clonotype itself: As the CDR3 is not closed by the conserved phenylalanine or tryptophan, this likely results from a read error. The V and J genes are TRBV14 and TRBJ2-5; no clear D gene. CDR1 SGHDN and CDR2 FVKESK come from the germline V gene. The CDR3 contains 13 residues. The V end lost 0 bases, the J end lost 5 bases, and 7 bases lay between the germline ends. The CDR3 sequence is CASSQEGKETQYL. The CDR3 DNA reads TGTGCCAGCAGCCAAGAAGGAAAGGAGACCCAGTACCTC.

There are a few counts of this clonotype. Being one base from a much bigger clone, this may be a read error. The V and J genes are TRBV6-1 and TRBJ1-5, with 7 bases that match TRBD1. The CDR3 runs 14 residues. Germline V gives CDR1 MNHNS, CDR2 SASEGT. Trimming at V came to 6 bases and at J to 11 bases, leaving 13 bases not matched to a gene. CDR3 bases: TGTGCCAGCAGACCCGGGACAGAGGCCTGGACCCAGCATTTT. Its protein is CASRPGTEAWTQHF.

Note on this clonotype: The junction does not match germline at one end; this may be a read error. J is TRBJ2-1 and V is TRBV11-2; perhaps TRBD2 as D (5 bases). Germline V lookup: CDR1 SGHAT, CDR2 FQNNGV. The CDR3 length is 15 residues. CDR3 sequence: CDSSLGINSYNDLFF. CDR3 nucleotides: TGTGACAGCAGCCTCGGGATTAACTCCTACAATGACCTGTTCTTC.

In the case of this clonotype: This could be a read error, since a much larger clone is one nucleotide away. The CDR3 bases are TGTACCAGCAGGGGGGGGGGGTCAACCTACGAGCAGTACTTC. This encodes CTSRGGGSTYEQYF. This chain connects TRBV6-6 to TRBJ2-7; D may correspond to TRBD1 or TRBD2 (7 bases each). This CDR3 is 14 amino acids long. Per the germline V gene, CDR1 is MNHNY and CDR2 is SVGAGI (reference sequence).

Comments on this clonotype: This CDR3 fails to terminate in the conserved phenylalanine or tryptophan, so it likely reflects a read error. This chain connects TRBV29-1 to TRBJ2-7; maybe TRBD1 (5 bases). CDR1 and CDR2 from the germline V gene are SQVTM and ANQGSEA. The V end was cut by 7 bases, the J end by 1 base, with 11 bases between. CDR3 size: 12 residues. The CDR3 sequence is CSAAPGSYEQYL. CDR3 nucleotides: TGCAGCGCTGCACCAGGGTCCTACGAGCAGTACTTA.

With regard to this clonotype: A much larger clone lies a single base off, so this may be a read error. V and J are TRBV6-2 or TRBV6-3 and TRBJ2-7; D ambiguous. CDR1 and CDR2 from the germline V gene are MNHEY and SVGEGT. The CDR3 is 11 amino acids. The CDR3 protein is CASSYMYEQCF. CDR3 in DNA: TGTGCCAGCAGTTATATGTACGAGCAGTGCTTC.

The sample holds one count of this clonotype. This rearrangement joins TRBV6-5 to TRBJ2-5; either TRBD1 or TRBD2 may supply D (5 bases each). The V end lost 8 bases, the J end lost 8 bases, and 18 bases lay between the germline ends. The CDR3 is made up of 13 amino acids. Germline CDR1 is MNHEY and CDR2 is SVGAGI. In DNA form, the CDR3 reads TGTGCCAGCGGCACCGCGATGGGGGAAACCCAGTACTTC. It specifies CASGTAMGETQYF.

Note on this clonotype: This CDR3 is missing its conserved last phenylalanine or tryptophan, likely due to a read error. The chain carries TRBV23-1 and TRBJ2-7; tentatively, D is TRBD1 (5 bases). TRBV23-1 is identified as an open reading frame with a role that is uncertain. The CDR3 contains 12 residues. Written as DNA, the CDR3 is TGCGCCAGCAGTCAACAGGGCTACAAGCAGTACCTC. Protein product: CASSQQGYKQYL.

Notes on this clonotype: Lacking the conserved final phenylalanine or tryptophan, this CDR3 likely reflects a read error. The chain links TRBV19 to TRBJ2-1; D is uncertain. Trimming shortened V by 2 bases and J by 3 bases, and 5 bases separated the two germline ends. The CDR3 is 13 residues long. Germline CDR1 reads LNHDA; CDR2 reads SQIVND (reference sequence). This CDR3 reads CASSISGYNEQFL. The CDR3, as DNA: TGTGCCAGTAGTATATCCGGCTACAATGAGCAGTTCCTC.

In its sample, this clonotype was seen a few times. A much larger clone differs by one base, so this may be a read error. The chain carries TRBV29-1 and TRBJ1-5; possible D gene TRBD1, 5 bases. The CDR3 length is 14 residues. CDR1 SQVTM and CDR2 ANQGSEA come from the germline V gene. The CDR3 bases are TGCAGCGTTGTTGGGGCAGGGAGCGATCAGTCCCAGCATTTT. It specifies CSVVGAGSDQSQHF. The full variable domain, in which reference TRBV29-1 and TRBJ1-5 provide the parts outside the CDR3, is SAVISQKPSRDICQRGTSLTIQCQVDSQVTMMFWYRQQPGQSLTLIATANQGSEATYESGFVIDKFPISRPNLTFSTLTVSNMSPEDSSIYLCSVVGAGSDQSQHFGDGTRLSIL.

As for this clonotype: A junction end diverges from the germline sequence, so it may reflect a read error. The rearrangement uses TRBV5-4 and TRBJ2-3, with 14 nucleotides matching TRBD2. The germline V gene encodes CDR1 SGHNT and CDR2 YYREEE (reference sequence). This CDR3 spans 19 amino acids. CDR3 amino acids: CASILAGTSGSRLSDTQYF. The CDR3 region has the DNA TGTGCCAGCATCTTGGCGGGGACTAGCGGGAGTCGGCTCAGCGATACGCAGTATTTC.

Ten or more counts support this clonotype. The J gene is TRBJ2-5, the V gene TRBV28; D may be TRBD2 (5 bases). Per germline, CDR1 MDHEN and CDR2 SYDVKM. This CDR3 comprises 15 residues. V lost 6 bases, J lost 5 bases, and 19 bases lay in between. CDR3 sequence: CASSPWGVLVETQYF. The CDR3 nucleotides are TGTGCCAGCAGCCCGTGGGGAGTCTTAGTGGAGACCCAGTACTTC.

This clonotype was seen once. The CDR3 end shows no conserved phenylalanine or tryptophan, and so a read error is likely. V is TRBV12-3 or TRBV12-4 and J is TRBJ1-5; 7 bases fit TRBD1. The CDR3 covers 13 residues. With V trimmed by 5 bases and J by 9 bases, 7 bases remained unmatched. The CDR3 loop reads CASSRRQGGPQHS. For the CDR3, the DNA is TGTGCCAGCAGTCGTAGACAGGGAGGGCCCCAGCATTCT.

In regard to this clonotype: The conserved closing phenylalanine or tryptophan is absent in this CDR3, likely reflecting a read error. This chain joins TRBV11-2 and TRBJ1-3; D gene unclear. The CDR3 runs to 14 residues. V gave up 0 bases and J gave up 2 bases, with 5 bases separating them. Germline V gene data show CDR1 as SGHAT and CDR2 as FQNNGV. Here the CDR3 DNA reads TGTGCCAGCAGCTTAGAAGTGACTGGAAACACCATATATTAT. It specifies CASSLEVTGNTIYY.

By frequency in the sample, this clonotype is medium-sized. V and J are TRBV5-5 and TRBJ2-5, with a possible D match to TRBD2 (5 bases). Germline V CDR1 and CDR2: SGHKS, YYEKEE (reference sequence). This CDR3 is 15 amino acids long. Trimming took off 2 bases at V and 0 bases at J, with 11 bases between the two ends. Here the CDR3 reads CASSFGLMNQETQYF. The CDR3 DNA is TGTGCCAGCAGCTTTGGACTCATGAACCAAGAGACCCAGTACTTC.

Comment on this clonotype: A read error may account for a junction end that differs from germline. This chain joins TRBV5-1 and TRBJ2-5; 9 positions match TRBD2. The CDR3 contains 13 residues. Looked up from germline, CDR1 is SGHRS and CDR2 is YFSETQ. CDR3 sequence (DNA): TGCGCCAACAGCACACTAGCGGGAGAGACCCAGTACTTC. The encoded protein is CANSTLAGETQYF.

In DNA, the CDR3 is TGTGCCAGCAGTGAATTCGGCCCAACAGTGACAGTGAACACTGAAGCTTTCTTT. It encodes CASSEFGPTVTVNTEAFF. The J gene is TRBJ1-1, the V gene TRBV6-1; TRBD1 is a possible D gene (5 bases). V gave up 2 bases and J gave up 0 bases, with 19 bases separating them. Germline V gene data show CDR1 as MNHNS and CDR2 as SASEGT. This CDR3 contains 18 residues.

Turning to this clonotype: At one boundary the junction diverges from the germline segment, which might be a read error. The chain employs TRBV11-2 and TRBJ2-2, with D perhaps TRBD2 (5 bases). From germline, CDR1 is SGHAT and CDR2 FQNNGV. The CDR3 sequence is 14 residues long. CDR3 sequence: CASSLHPNTGEQFF. The CDR3 DNA reads as TGTGCCAGCAGCTTACATCCGAACACCGGGGAGCAGTTTTTT.